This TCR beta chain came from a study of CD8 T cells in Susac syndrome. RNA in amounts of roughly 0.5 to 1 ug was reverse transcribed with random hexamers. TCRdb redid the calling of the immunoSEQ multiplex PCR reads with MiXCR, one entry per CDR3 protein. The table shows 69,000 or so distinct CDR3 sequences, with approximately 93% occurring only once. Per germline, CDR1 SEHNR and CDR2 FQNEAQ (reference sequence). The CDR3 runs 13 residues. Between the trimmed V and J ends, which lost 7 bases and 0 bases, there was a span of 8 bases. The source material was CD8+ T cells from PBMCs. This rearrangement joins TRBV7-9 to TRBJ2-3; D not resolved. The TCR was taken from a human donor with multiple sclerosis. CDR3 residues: CASNSPSTDTQYF. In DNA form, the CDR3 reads TGTGCCAGCAATTCCCCGAGCACAGATACGCAGTATTTT.